What follows are 27 T cell receptor beta chains derived from one specimen sequenced in a study of blood T cell repertoires in COVID-19. Sequenced by immunoSEQ multiplex PCR; TCRdb stores in-frame clones only, minus some. The repertoire includes over 250,000 clones, approximately 90% of them detected once, and roughly 4% sits in the top ten. Sequencing input: peripheral blood. These TCRs come from a man between 60 and 75 years old who had recovered from COVID-19.

The chain joins TRBV6-4 to TRBJ1-1; possibly TRBD1 for D (5 bases). The CDR3 contains 16 residues. Germline values: CDR1 MRHNA, CDR2 SNTAGT. Trimming took off 1 base at V and 2 bases at J, with 14 bases between the two ends. CDR3 nucleotides: TGTGCCAGCAGTGACTGGGGCAGAGCCAAAAACACTGAAGCTTTCTTT. Amino acid sequence: CASSDWGRAKNTEAFF.

Only one count was recorded for this clone. The chain couples TRBV3-1 (or the pseudogene TRBV3-2) to TRBJ2-1, with D possibly TRBD1 on 5 matching bases. Germline lookup yields CDR1 LGHDT and CDR2 YNNKEL (reference sequence). V dropped 0 bases and J dropped 5 bases, with 23 bases sitting between them. The CDR3 has 19 residues. CDR3 nucleotides: TGTGCCAGCAGCCAAGATATCTTCCCGTGGGGCCCCACTAACAATGAGCAGTTCTTC. Translating it yields CASSQDIFPWGPTNNEQFF.

The chain recombines TRBV6-1 with TRBJ1-5; possibly TRBD1 for D (6 bases). CDR3 size: 12 residues. CDR1 is MNHNS and CDR2 is SASEGT in the germline V gene. Trimming left V 3 bases short and J 9 bases short, with 9 bases between. CDR3 sequence (DNA): TGTGCCAGCAGTGACAGGGGTACGCCCCAGCATTTT. It codes for CASSDRGTPQHF.

The chain links TRBV7-2 to TRBJ2-3; perhaps TRBD1 as D (5 bases). The CDR3 is 14 residues long. Germline V CDR1 and CDR2: SGHTA, FQGNSA. V lost 5 bases and J lost 6, with 15 bases in between. CDR3 DNA sequence: TGTGCCAGCAGCCCCCGTGTTGGGGCGGATACGCAGTATTTT. Amino acid sequence: CASSPRVGADTQYF.

Only one count was recorded for this clone. The CDR3 protein is CASSSSVENYGYTF. The CDR3 coding sequence is TGTGCCAGCAGCTCTTCCGTGGAGAACTATGGCTACACCTTC. This sequence joins TRBV7-9 and TRBJ1-2, with D unclear. Trimming left V 4 bases short and J 2 bases short, with 11 bases between. This CDR3 has 14 amino acids. CDR1 SEHNR and CDR2 FQNEAQ come from the germline V gene (reference sequence).

This rearrangement joins TRBV27 to TRBJ1-2, with D possibly being TRBD1 (6 bases). Trimming removed 4 bases at V and 3 bases at J, with 15 bases between. Per the germline V gene, CDR1 is MNHEY and CDR2 is SMNVEV (reference sequence). CDR3 length: 15 residues. The CDR3 DNA sequence: TGTGCCAGCAGTTCTCCAGGGGCCGCGTACTATGGCTACACCTTC. Protein: CASSSPGAAYYGYTF.

V gene TRBV9 combines with J gene TRBJ2-7, with TRBD1 matching 10 bases. CDR3 length: 16 residues. The trim removed 3 bases at V and 2 bases at J, leaving 8 bases unmatched. CDR1 is SGDLS and CDR2 is YYNGEE in the germline V gene. The CDR3 region has the DNA TGTGCCAGCAGCGCCTCATCCGGGACAGGGGCCTACGAGCAGTACTTC. This translates into CASSASSGTGAYEQYF.

This chain links TRBV5-1 with TRBJ2-6; D unclear. The V end lost 2 bases, the J end lost 3 bases, and 3 bases lay between the germline ends. The germline CDR1 and CDR2 sequences are SGHRS and YFSETQ. The CDR3 is 13 residues long. Here the CDR3 reads CASSFSGANVLTF. CDR3 sequence (DNA): TGCGCCAGCAGCTTTAGTGGGGCCAACGTCCTGACTTTC.

The chain couples TRBV13 to TRBJ2-1; TRBD2 matches at 13 bases. CDR1 and CDR2 from the germline V gene are PRHDT and FYEKMQ (reference sequence). The CDR3 length is 16 residues. Trimming took 1 base from V and 9 from J; bases not matched to a gene: 6. The CDR3 sequence: CASSLEGLAGLGEQFF. For the CDR3, the DNA is TGTGCCAGCAGCTTAGAGGGACTAGCGGGGCTCGGTGAGCAGTTCTTC.

The rearrangement uses TRBV5-4 and TRBJ2-2; D is perhaps TRBD1 (5 bases). CDR1 is SGHNT, CDR2 YYREEE, per germline (reference sequence). V was trimmed by 2 bases and J by 2 bases, leaving 10 bases between them. This CDR3 is 15 amino acids long. CDR3 sequence: CASSFPQGNTGELFF. The CDR3, as DNA: TGTGCCAGCAGCTTTCCGCAGGGAAACACCGGGGAGCTGTTTTTT. The full variable domain, completed using reference TRBV5-4 and TRBJ2-2, is ETGVTQSPTHLIKTRGQQVTLRCSSQSGHNTVSWYQQALGQGPQFIFQYYREEENGRGNFPPRFSGLQFPNYSSELNVNALELDDSALYLCASSFPQGNTGELFFGEGSRLTVL.

The CDR3 sequence: CASSQDKGITTNEKLFF. CDR3 DNA: TGTGCCAGCAGCCAAGATAAGGGGATCACAACTAATGAAAAACTGTTTTTT. The genes are TRBV14 and TRBJ1-4; D might be TRBD1 (5 bases). The length of the CDR3 is 17 residues. Germline V gene data show CDR1 as SGHDN and CDR2 as FVKESK. The V end lost 0 bases, the J end lost 0 bases, and 11 bases lay between the germline ends.

This clone was seen a few times. The rearrangement links TRBV29-1 to TRBJ2-5; maybe TRBD2 (5 bases). The germline V gene encodes CDR1 SQVTM and CDR2 ANQGSEA. The CDR3 length is 12 residues. V was trimmed by 6 bases and J by 4 bases, leaving 12 bases between them. The CDR3 region has the DNA TGCAGCGTACCACTAGGGAGAGAGACCCAGTACTTC. It yields the protein CSVPLGRETQYF.

This clone was counted once. This chain uses TRBV5-4 with TRBJ2-7; no definite D call. CDR1 SGHNT and CDR2 YYREEE come from the germline V gene (reference sequence). This CDR3 spans 12 amino acids. V lost 2 bases and J lost 4, with 7 bases in between. CDR3 in amino acids: CASSFTGYEQYF. The CDR3 region has the DNA TGTGCCAGCAGCTTCACGGGTTACGAGCAGTACTTC.

The chain has TRBV5-1 and TRBJ2-3; 8 bases are a match to TRBD2. The trim removed 0 bases at V and 4 bases at J, leaving 10 bases unmatched. The germline V gene has CDR1 SGHRS and CDR2 YFSETQ. CDR3 length equals 17 residues. CDR3 DNA: TGCGCCAGCAGCTTGGCCGGCCGGGGGGGGCCGGCAGATACGCAGTATTTT. It is translated as CASSLAGRGGPADTQYF.

This chain joins TRBV5-5 and TRBJ1-2, with 9 bases lining up with TRBD1. This CDR3 is 15 amino acids long. Germline V gene lookup returns CDR1 SGHKS and CDR2 YYEKEE (reference sequence). The J segment lost 4 bases and the V segment lost 0 bases, leaving 4 bases of the junction unmatched. The CDR3 sequence is CASSLDGQGLYGYTF. The DNA for the CDR3 is TGTGCCAGCAGCTTGGATGGACAGGGGCTCTATGGCTACACCTTC.

The DNA for the CDR3 is TGTGCCAGCAGCGTAGGAGATAGGGGAACTCAAGAGACCCAGTACTTC. Its translation is CASSVGDRGTQETQYF. J is TRBJ2-5 and V is TRBV9; a possible D gene is TRBD1 (5 bases). The CDR3 extends over 16 amino acids. CDR1 and CDR2 from the germline V gene are SGDLS and YYNGEE. With 0 bases removed from V and 2 bases from J, the gap between germline ends came to 14 bases.

This clone came up a few times. The genes are TRBV2 and TRBJ1-5, with TRBD1 matching over 8 bases. After removal of 3 bases from V and 2 bases from J, the junction contained 3 bases not matched to a gene. This CDR3 has 15 residues. Germline V gene data show CDR1 as SNHLY and CDR2 as FYNNEI. The CDR3 region has the DNA TGTGCCAGCAGTGACAGGGGGCGAGGCAATCAGCCCCAGCATTTT. It yields the protein CASSDRGRGNQPQHF.

The rearrangement links TRBV29-1 to TRBJ1-4; D is ambiguous. The germline V gene encodes CDR1 SQVTM and CDR2 ANQGSEA. This CDR3 is built from 11 residues. Trimming took off 7 bases at V and 8 bases at J, with 11 bases between the two ends. The CDR3 loop is CSARYNEKLFF. Here the CDR3 DNA reads TGCAGCGCCAGGTATAACGAAAAACTGTTTTTT.

V gene TRBV6-1 combines with J gene TRBJ2-1; D may be TRBD1 (5 bases). The CDR3 totals 14 residues. Germline V gene data show CDR1 as MNHNS and CDR2 as SASEGT. V was shortened by 1 base and J by 3 bases, with 7 bases between the two germline ends. CDR3 coding DNA: TGTGCCAGCAGTGAAGGGGGCTACTACAATGAGCAGTTCTTC. Its protein is CASSEGGYYNEQFF.

The chain combines TRBV7-3 with TRBJ2-3; possibly TRBD2 for D (5 bases). This CDR3 is 15 amino acids long. The germline CDR1 and CDR2 sequences are SGHTA and FQGTGA. V was pared by 0 bases and J by 5 bases, with 12 bases between. CDR3 in DNA: TGTGCCAGCAGCTTAACTGTCGGACTGGAAGATACGCAGTATTTT. It translates to CASSLTVGLEDTQYF.

The V call is TRBV19, the J call TRBJ1-3, with 7 bases lining up with TRBD1. The CDR3 loop spans 18 amino acids. Germline-derived CDR1 and CDR2 are LNHDA and SQIVND (reference sequence). V lost 2 bases and J lost 4; bases outside the gene matches: 14. The CDR3 is CASSITRDSAHRGNTIYF. In DNA, the CDR3 is TGTGCCAGTAGTATAACCCGGGACAGCGCCCATCGCGGAAACACCATATATTTT.

This chain links TRBV4-2 with TRBJ2-5; tentative D call: TRBD2 (6 bases). The V end lost 0 bases, the J end lost 5 bases, and 10 bases lay between the germline ends. Germline values: CDR1 LGHNA, CDR2 YNFKEQ. The CDR3 extends over 14 amino acids. CDR3 amino acids: CASSQELGRETQYF. CDR3 sequence (DNA): TGTGCCAGCAGCCAAGAGTTGGGGAGGGAGACCCAGTACTTC.

As DNA, the CDR3 is TGTGCCAGCAGCCAGTACAGGCTAAAAGGGAATTCACCCCTCCACTTT. Translated, it gives CASSQYRLKGNSPLHF. V is TRBV3-1 (or the pseudogene TRBV3-2) and J is TRBJ1-6; tentative D call: TRBD1 (5 bases). The V end lost 3 bases, the J end lost 7 bases, and 16 bases lay between the germline ends. In germline, CDR1 is LGHDT, CDR2 YNNKEL (reference sequence). The CDR3 is 16 amino acids.

The chain links TRBV3-1 (or the pseudogene TRBV3-2) to TRBJ2-5; TRBD1 might be the D (6 bases). The CDR3 is 13 amino acids. Germline CDR1 and CDR2: LGHDT and YNNKEL (reference sequence). Trimming cost V 4 bases and J 5 bases, with 11 bases left between them. The CDR3: CASSLTGWETQYF. DNA for the CDR3: TGTGCCAGCAGCCTTACAGGGTGGGAGACCCAGTACTTC.

V usage is TRBV7-2 and J usage is TRBJ2-7; TRBD2 matches at 8 bases. Per germline, CDR1 SGHTA and CDR2 FQGNSA. The CDR3 spans 14 residues. With V trimmed by 4 bases and J by 6 bases, 8 bases remained unmatched. DNA for the CDR3: TGTGCCAGCAGCTCCCCCCGGGGGGGCCGCGAGCAGTACTTC. This sequence encodes CASSSPRGGREQYF.

This clone appeared a single time. The chain combines TRBV6-1 with TRBJ2-1; 7 bases align to TRBD1. The J segment lost 2 bases and the V segment lost 3 bases, leaving 13 bases of the junction unmatched. The CDR3 loop spans 18 amino acids. Germline V gives CDR1 MNHNS, CDR2 SASEGT. CDR3 residues: CASSDSPQGFGAYNEQFF. The CDR3 region has the DNA TGTGCCAGCAGTGATTCACCACAGGGGTTTGGGGCCTACAATGAGCAGTTCTTC.

This chain links TRBV9 with TRBJ1-3, with TRBD1 matching over 7 bases. V gave up 2 bases and J gave up 1 base; unmatched junction bases: 6. Germline CDR1 reads SGDLS; CDR2 reads YYNGEE. The CDR3 sequence is 16 residues long. This CDR3 reads CASSVLGTASGNTIYF. The CDR3 bases are TGTGCCAGCAGCGTCCTCGGGACAGCGTCTGGAAACACCATATATTTT.